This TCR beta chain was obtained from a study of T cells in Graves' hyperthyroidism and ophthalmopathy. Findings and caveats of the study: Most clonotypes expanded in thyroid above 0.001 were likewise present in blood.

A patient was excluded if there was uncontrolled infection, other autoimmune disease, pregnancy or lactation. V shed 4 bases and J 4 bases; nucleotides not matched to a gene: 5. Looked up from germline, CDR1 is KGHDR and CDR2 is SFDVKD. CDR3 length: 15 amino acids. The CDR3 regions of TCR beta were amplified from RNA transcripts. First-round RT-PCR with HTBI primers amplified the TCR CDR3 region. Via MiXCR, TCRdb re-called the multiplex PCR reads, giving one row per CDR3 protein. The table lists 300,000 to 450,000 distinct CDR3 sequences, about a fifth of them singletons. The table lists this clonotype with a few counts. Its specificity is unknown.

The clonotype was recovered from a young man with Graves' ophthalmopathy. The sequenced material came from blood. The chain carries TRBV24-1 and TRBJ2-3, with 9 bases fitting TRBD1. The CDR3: CATSESDRGADTQYF. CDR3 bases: TGTGCCACCAGTGAATCGGACAGGGGCGCAGATACGCAGTATTTT.